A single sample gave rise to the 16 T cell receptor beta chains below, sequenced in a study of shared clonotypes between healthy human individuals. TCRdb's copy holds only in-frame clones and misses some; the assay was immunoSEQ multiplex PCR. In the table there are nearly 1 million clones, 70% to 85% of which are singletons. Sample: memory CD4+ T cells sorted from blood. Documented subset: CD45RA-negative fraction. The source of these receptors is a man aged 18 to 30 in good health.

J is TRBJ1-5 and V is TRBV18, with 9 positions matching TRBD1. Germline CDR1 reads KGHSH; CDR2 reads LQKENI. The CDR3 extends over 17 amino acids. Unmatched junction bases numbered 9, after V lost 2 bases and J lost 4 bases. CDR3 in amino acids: CASSPGTGTASNQPQHF. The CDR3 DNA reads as TGTGCCAGCTCACCAGGGACAGGGACGGCCTCGAATCAGCCCCAGCATTTT.

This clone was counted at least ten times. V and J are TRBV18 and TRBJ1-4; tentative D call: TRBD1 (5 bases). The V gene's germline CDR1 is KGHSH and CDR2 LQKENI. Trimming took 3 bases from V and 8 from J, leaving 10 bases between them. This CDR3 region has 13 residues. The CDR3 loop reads CASSPAWDEKLFF. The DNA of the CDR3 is TGTGCCAGCTCACCCGCTTGGGACGAAAAACTGTTTTTT.

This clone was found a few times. CDR3 sequence: CASSYSTGGNTEAFF. The CDR3 DNA follows: TGTGCCAGCAGCTATTCGACAGGGGGGAACACTGAAGCTTTCTTT. The chain couples TRBV11-2 to TRBJ1-1; TRBD1 matches 9 bases. Germline CDR1 and CDR2: SGHAT and FQNNGV. V was clipped by 4 bases and J by 1 base; unmatched bases: 4. This CDR3 has 15 residues.

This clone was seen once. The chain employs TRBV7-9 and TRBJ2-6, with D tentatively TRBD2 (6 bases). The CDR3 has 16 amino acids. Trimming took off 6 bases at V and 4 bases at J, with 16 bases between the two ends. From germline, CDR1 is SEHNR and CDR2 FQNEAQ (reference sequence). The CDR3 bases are TGTGCCAGCAGTCGGACTTGGCGGGAAGGGGCCAACGTCCTGACTTTC. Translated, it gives CASSRTWREGANVLTF.

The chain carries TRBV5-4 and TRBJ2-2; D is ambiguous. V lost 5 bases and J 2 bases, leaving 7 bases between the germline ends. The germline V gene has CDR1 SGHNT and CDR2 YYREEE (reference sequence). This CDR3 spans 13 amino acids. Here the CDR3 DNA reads TGTGCCAGCAGACCGGAAAACACCGGGGAGCTGTTTTTT. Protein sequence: CASRPENTGELFF.

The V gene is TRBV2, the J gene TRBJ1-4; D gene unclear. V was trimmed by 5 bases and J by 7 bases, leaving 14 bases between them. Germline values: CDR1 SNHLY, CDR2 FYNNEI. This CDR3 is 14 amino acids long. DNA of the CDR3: TGTGCCAGCAGTAAGACAACCACAAGTGAAAAACTGTTTTTT. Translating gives CASSKTTTSEKLFF.

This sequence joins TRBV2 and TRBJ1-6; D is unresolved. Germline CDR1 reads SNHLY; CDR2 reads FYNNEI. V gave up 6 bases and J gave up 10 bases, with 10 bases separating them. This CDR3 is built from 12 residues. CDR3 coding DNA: TGTGCCAGCAGCTCGGAGCGATCACCCCTCCACTTT. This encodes CASSSERSPLHF.

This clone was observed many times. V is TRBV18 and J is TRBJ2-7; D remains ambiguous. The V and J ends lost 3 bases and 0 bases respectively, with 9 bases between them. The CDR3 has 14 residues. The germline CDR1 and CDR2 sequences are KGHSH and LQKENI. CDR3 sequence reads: CASSPEADSYEQYF. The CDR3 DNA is TGTGCCAGCTCACCTGAGGCAGACTCCTACGAGCAGTACTTC.

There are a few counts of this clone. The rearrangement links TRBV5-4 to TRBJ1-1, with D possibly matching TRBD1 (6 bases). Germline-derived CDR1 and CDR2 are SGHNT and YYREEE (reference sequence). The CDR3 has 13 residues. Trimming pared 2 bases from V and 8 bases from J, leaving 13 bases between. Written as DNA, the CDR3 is TGTGCCAGCAGCTTCGTGGACAGAGACGAAGCTTTCTTT. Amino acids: CASSFVDRDEAFF.

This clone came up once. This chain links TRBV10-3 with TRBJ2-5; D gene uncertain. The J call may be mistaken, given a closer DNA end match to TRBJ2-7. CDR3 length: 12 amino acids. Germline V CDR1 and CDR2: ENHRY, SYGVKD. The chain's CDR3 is CAISAGSYEQYF. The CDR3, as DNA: TGTGCCATCAGTGCCGGTTCCTACGAGCAGTACTTC.

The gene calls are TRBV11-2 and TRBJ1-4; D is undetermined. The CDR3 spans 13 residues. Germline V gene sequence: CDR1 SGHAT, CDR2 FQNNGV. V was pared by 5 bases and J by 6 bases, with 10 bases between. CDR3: CASSPYQYEKLFF. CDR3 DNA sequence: TGTGCCAGCAGCCCCTACCAATATGAAAAACTGTTTTTT.

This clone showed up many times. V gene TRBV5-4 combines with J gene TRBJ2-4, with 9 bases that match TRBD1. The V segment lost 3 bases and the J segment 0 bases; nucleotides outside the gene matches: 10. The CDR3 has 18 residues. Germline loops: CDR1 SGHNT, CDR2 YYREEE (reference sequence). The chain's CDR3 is CASSSLGQGELAKNIQYF. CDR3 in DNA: TGTGCCAGCAGCTCGCTGGGACAGGGAGAATTAGCCAAAAACATTCAGTACTTC.

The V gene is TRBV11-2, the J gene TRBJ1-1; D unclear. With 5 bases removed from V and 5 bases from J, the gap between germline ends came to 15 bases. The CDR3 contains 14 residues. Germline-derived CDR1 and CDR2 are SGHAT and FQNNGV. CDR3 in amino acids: CASSPRLGVTEAFF. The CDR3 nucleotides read TGTGCCAGCAGCCCAAGACTTGGGGTAACTGAAGCTTTCTTT. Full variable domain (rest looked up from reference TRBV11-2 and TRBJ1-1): EAGVAQSPRYKIIEKRQSVAFWCNPISGHATLYWYQQILGQGPKLLIQFQNNGVVDDSQLPKDRFSAERLKGVDSTLKIQPAKLEDSAVYLCASSPRLGVTEAFFGQGTRLTVV.

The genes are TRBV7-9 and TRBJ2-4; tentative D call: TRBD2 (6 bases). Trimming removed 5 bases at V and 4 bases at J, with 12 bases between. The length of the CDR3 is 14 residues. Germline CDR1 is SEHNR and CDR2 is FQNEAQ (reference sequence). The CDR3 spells CASSPLEGKNIQYF. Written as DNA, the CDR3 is TGTGCCAGCAGCCCGTTGGAGGGAAAAAACATTCAGTACTTC.

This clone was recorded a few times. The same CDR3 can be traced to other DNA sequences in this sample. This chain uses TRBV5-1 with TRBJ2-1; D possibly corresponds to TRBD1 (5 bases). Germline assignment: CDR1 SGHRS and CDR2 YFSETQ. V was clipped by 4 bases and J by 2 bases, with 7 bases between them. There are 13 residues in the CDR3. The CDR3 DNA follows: TGCGCCAGCAGCCCAGGGCCCTACAATGAGCAGTTCTTC. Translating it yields CASSPGPYNEQFF.

The CDR3 loop is CASSGEGTTVNYGYTF. CDR3 bases: TGTGCCAGCAGCGGGGAGGGGACTACGGTGAACTATGGCTACACCTTC. The chain joins TRBV9 to TRBJ1-2, with a tentative D call TRBD1 (5 bases). Germline V CDR1 and CDR2: SGDLS, YYNGEE. The CDR3 loop spans 16 amino acids. Trimming left V 3 bases short and J 2 bases short, with 17 bases between.